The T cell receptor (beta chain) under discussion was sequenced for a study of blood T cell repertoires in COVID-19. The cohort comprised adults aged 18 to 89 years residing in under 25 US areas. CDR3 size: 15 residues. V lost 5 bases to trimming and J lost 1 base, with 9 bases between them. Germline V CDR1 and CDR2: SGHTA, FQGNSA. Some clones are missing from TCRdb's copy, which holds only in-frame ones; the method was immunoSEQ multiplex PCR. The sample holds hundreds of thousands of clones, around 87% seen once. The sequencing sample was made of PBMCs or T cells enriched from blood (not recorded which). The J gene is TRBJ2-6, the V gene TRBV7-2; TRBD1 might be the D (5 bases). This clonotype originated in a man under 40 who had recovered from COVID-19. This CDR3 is CASSGRVSGANVLTF. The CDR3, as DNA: TGTGCCAGCAGCGGCAGGGTTTCTGGGGCCAACGTCCTGACTTTC.